These 2 T cell receptor beta chains share one sample of origin, sequenced in a study of neurological immune-mediated disorders. TCRdb analysed the 5' RACE reads with MiXCR anew, one entry per CDR3 protein. The data contain 60,000 or so distinct CDR3 sequences, more than 3% of them seen just once; the ten biggest clones take up 6% to 9%. Source material: PBMCs. The receptors shown here come from a woman in her fifties or sixties with multiple sclerosis.

This clonotype was detected many times. The chain joins TRBV5-1 to TRBJ2-1, with a possible D match to TRBD2 (6 bases). The CDR3 runs 16 residues. Germline V gives CDR1 SGHRS, CDR2 YFSETQ. V dropped 4 bases and J dropped 10 bases, with 24 bases sitting between them. This chain's CDR3 is CASSGNAVGGGNEQFF. The CDR3 bases are TGCGCCAGCAGCGGAAACGCCGTGGGTGGGGGGAACGAGCAGTTCTTC.

Comment on this clonotype: Because the CDR3 is missing its conserved closing phenylalanine or tryptophan, this is likely a read error. The rearrangement joins TRBV4-1 to TRBJ2-2, with a tentative D call TRBD1 (6 bases). V was shortened by 0 bases and J by 4 bases, with 21 bases between the two germline ends. Germline V CDR1 and CDR2: MGHRA, YSYEKL. The CDR3 runs 19 residues. This CDR3 reads CASSQDPQRGTYTTGELFN. The CDR3 region has the DNA TGCGCCAGCAGCCAAGATCCTCAAAGGGGGACATACACCACCGGGGAGCTGTTTAAT.